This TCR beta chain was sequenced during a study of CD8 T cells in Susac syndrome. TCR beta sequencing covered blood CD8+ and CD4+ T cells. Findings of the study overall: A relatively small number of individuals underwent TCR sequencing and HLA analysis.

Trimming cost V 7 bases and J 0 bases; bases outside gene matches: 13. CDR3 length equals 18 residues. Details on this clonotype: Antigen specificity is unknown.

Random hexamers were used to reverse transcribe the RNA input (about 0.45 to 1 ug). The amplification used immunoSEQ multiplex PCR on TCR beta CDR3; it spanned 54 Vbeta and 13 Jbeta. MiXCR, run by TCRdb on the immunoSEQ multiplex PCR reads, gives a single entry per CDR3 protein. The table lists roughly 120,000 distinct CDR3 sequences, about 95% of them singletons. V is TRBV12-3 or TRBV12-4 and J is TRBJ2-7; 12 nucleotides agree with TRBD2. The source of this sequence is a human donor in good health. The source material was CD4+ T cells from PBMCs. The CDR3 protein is CASMPDWWTSGTSYEQYF. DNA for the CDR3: TGTGCCAGCATGCCGGATTGGTGGACTAGCGGGACCTCCTACGAGCAGTACTTC.